Below, 11 T cell receptor beta chains from the same sample are listed, as sequenced in a study of follicular helper T cells after annual influenza vaccination. Time point described: 2015-2016 season, pre-vaccination. Sequencing was performed with immunoSEQ multiplex PCR; in TCRdb, only in-frame clones are kept and a portion is missing. The sample lists approximately 12,000 clones; more than 75% were seen once. The specimen was CXCR5+ CD38- circulating T follicular helper cells from blood, collected on the day of influenza vaccination. Subset given: circulating Tfh, non-naive CD4+CXCR5+PD-1+ (ICOS+CD38+ or ICOS-CD38-). The receptors come from an adult who received the influenza vaccine.

This chain links TRBV2 with TRBJ2-1; D may be TRBD2 (5 bases). V lost 10 bases to trimming and J lost 7 bases, with 11 bases between them. Germline V gives CDR1 SNHLY, CDR2 FYNNEI. CDR3 length: 11 amino acids. In DNA form, the CDR3 reads TGTGCCAACGGGGAAATAAATGAGCAGTTCTTC. This translates into CANGEINEQFF.

The chain employs TRBV19 and TRBJ1-1, with no clear D. This CDR3 is built from 13 residues. Germline CDR1 LNHDA, CDR2 SQIVND (reference sequence). V was pared by 10 bases and J by 0 bases, with 12 bases between. Here the CDR3 DNA reads TGTGCCACCTCACAGCTGGTGAACACTGAAGCTTTCTTT. Protein sequence: CATSQLVNTEAFF.

The chain recombines TRBV7-2 with TRBJ1-1, with D maybe TRBD1 (6 bases). V lost 2 bases and J 4 bases, leaving 17 bases between the germline ends. Germline CDR1 and CDR2: SGHTA and FQGNSA. The CDR3 spans 16 residues. CDR3 residues: CASSLRTGPVVTEAFF. The CDR3 coding sequence is TGTGCCAGCAGCTTACGAACAGGGCCCGTGGTCACTGAAGCTTTCTTT.

The chain is built from TRBV5-1 and TRBJ1-5, with 9 bases fitting TRBD1. The length of the CDR3 is 15 residues. V shed 3 bases, J shed 5 bases, and the junction held 6 bases outside the gene matches. The V gene's germline CDR1 is SGHRS and CDR2 YFSETQ. The CDR3 loop is CASSWTGERDQPQHF. In DNA, the CDR3 is TGCGCCAGCAGCTGGACAGGGGAGAGGGATCAGCCCCAGCATTTT.

The chain combines TRBV28 with TRBJ2-3, with D tentatively TRBD1 or TRBD2 (5 bases each). This CDR3 region has 16 residues. From germline, CDR1 is MDHEN and CDR2 SYDVKM. With 7 bases removed from V and 3 bases from J, the gap between germline ends came to 20 bases. The CDR3, as DNA: TGTGCCAGCATCCTCATGGGGGTCACATTGACAGATACGCAGTATTTT. Amino acid sequence: CASILMGVTLTDTQYF. Combining the CDR3 with reference TRBV28 and TRBJ2-3 gives the whole variable domain DVKVTQSSRYLVKRTGEKVFLECVQDMDHENMFWYRQDPGLGLRLIYFSYDVKMKEKGDIPEGYSVSREKKERFSLILESASTNQTSMYLCASILMGVTLTDTQYFGPGTRLTVL.

A single count supports this clone. The CDR3 DNA is TGTGCCAGCACCGGTTTCTCCTACGAGCAGTACTTC. Amino acid sequence: CASTGFSYEQYF. The V gene is TRBV6-6, the J gene TRBJ2-7, with no clear D. V lost 7 bases to trimming and J lost 0 bases, with 7 bases between them. Germline CDR1 is MNHNY and CDR2 is SVGAGI (reference sequence). CDR3 length: 12 residues.

This chain uses TRBV28 with TRBJ2-1, with 10 bases lining up with TRBD1. Germline lookup yields CDR1 MDHEN and CDR2 SYDVKM. This CDR3 contains 16 residues. The ends lost 6 bases at V and 6 bases at J; junction bases unmatched: 11. The CDR3 loop reads CASRPSGTGVSNEQFF. The CDR3 DNA follows: TGTGCCAGCAGACCCTCGGGGACAGGGGTATCCAATGAGCAGTTCTTC.

The V and J genes are TRBV6-1 and TRBJ1-5; weak D call: TRBD1 (5 bases). V shed 5 bases and J shed 4 bases, with 12 bases lying between them. The CDR3 length is 14 residues. CDR1 and CDR2 from the germline V gene are MNHNS and SASEGT. CDR3 protein: CASSWVRENQPQHF. The DNA for the CDR3 is TGTGCCAGCAGTTGGGTCAGGGAAAATCAGCCCCAGCATTTT.

The table lists this clone with a count of one. The CDR3 DNA reads as TGTGCCAGCAGCCAATATTTCAATGAGCAGTTCTTC. Encoded protein: CASSQYFNEQFF. The rearrangement uses TRBV7-2 and TRBJ2-1, with D hard to call. Germline loops: CDR1 SGHTA, CDR2 FQGNSA. V dropped 5 bases and J dropped 6 bases, with 8 bases sitting between them. This CDR3 has 12 amino acids. The full variable domain, in which reference TRBV7-2 and TRBJ2-1 provide the parts outside the CDR3, is GAGVSQSPSNKVTEKGKDVELRCDPISGHTALYWYRQSLGQGLEFLIYFQGNSAPDKSGLPSDRFSAERTGGSVSTLTIQRTQQEDSAVYLCASSQYFNEQFFGPGTRLTVL.

This clone has only a few counts. The chain has TRBV6-1 and TRBJ1-2, with a possible D match to TRBD1 (6 bases). V lost 3 bases and J 13 bases, leaving 21 bases between the germline ends. The V gene's germline CDR1 is MNHNS and CDR2 SASEGT. CDR3 size: 14 residues. CDR3 nucleotide sequence: TGTGCCAGCAGTGACCCACCGCCGCGGGGGCCCCGCACCTTC. Translated, it gives CASSDPPPRGPRTF.

J is TRBJ2-1 and V is TRBV28; 9 bases align to TRBD1. The trim removed 5 bases at V and 8 bases at J, leaving 10 bases unmatched. Per germline, CDR1 MDHEN and CDR2 SYDVKM. There are 15 residues in the CDR3. CDR3 region: CASSITGTGYDEQFF. Here the CDR3 DNA reads TGTGCCAGCAGTATCACCGGGACAGGGTATGATGAGCAGTTCTTC. Looking up the rest from reference TRBV28 and TRBJ2-1 gives the full variable domain: DVKVTQSSRYLVKRTGEKVFLECVQDMDHENMFWYRQDPGLGLRLIYFSYDVKMKEKGDIPEGYSVSREKKERFSLILESASTNQTSMYLCASSITGTGYDEQFFGPGTRLTVL.